The rows below give T cell receptor beta chains drawn from one sample of a study of cytomegalovirus exposure and HLA in healthy donors. Clones were sequenced by immunoSEQ multiplex PCR, and TCRdb holds only the in-frame ones, with some missing. The sample has fewer than 200,000 clones, less than 90% seen once. Material for sequencing was PBMCs. The receptors originated from a woman in her thirties in good health and CMV-seronegative. Both conserved end residues are part of each CDR3. Fields, in order: V gene, J gene, D gene, CDR3 protein, CDR3 DNA. D genes are given only for firm matches.

>TRBV6-1|TRBJ2-7|TRBD1
CASRDRGTSYEQYF
TGTGCCAGCAGGGACAGGGGTACCTCCTACGAGCAGTACTTC
>TRBV19|TRBJ1-2|NA
CASNPTGTDDYGYTF
TGTGCCAGTAACCCAACCGGGACGGATGACTATGGCTACACCTTC
>TRBV7-2|TRBJ2-5|TRBD2
CASRTRLAGAETQYF
TGTGCCAGCAGAACGCGACTAGCGGGGGCCGAGACCCAGTACTTC
>TRBV7-7|TRBJ1-1|NA
CASSFNRGSEAFF
TGTGCTAGCAGCTTTAATAGGGGGTCTGAAGCTTTCTTT
>TRBV28|TRBJ2-7|NA
CASSLYTPGTYEQYF
TGTGCCAGCAGTTTATACACACCTGGGACCTACGAGCAGTACTTC
>TRBV12-5|TRBJ2-1|NA
CASGLGPSSYNEQFF
TGTGCTAGTGGTTTAGGGCCAAGCTCCTACAATGAGCAGTTCTTC
>TRBV4-2|TRBJ2-1|TRBD2
CASSQPLAGDNNEQFF
TGTGCCAGCAGCCAACCCCTAGCGGGAGACAACAATGAGCAGTTCTTC
>TRBV5-5|TRBJ2-7|TRBD2
CASSSHHLAGSSYEQYF
TGTGCCAGCAGCTCACACCACCTAGCGGGAAGCTCCTACGAGCAGTACTTC
>TRBV6-6|TRBJ1-1|NA
CASSDGPGTEAFF
TGTGCCAGCAGTGACGGACCAGGGACTGAAGCTTTCTTT
>TRBV4-3|TRBJ1-1|NA
CASSKWTGKNTEAFF
TGCGCCAGCAGCAAATGGACCGGGAAAAACACTGAAGCTTTCTTT